Following are 30 T cell receptor beta chains from one sample sequenced in a study of blood T cell repertoires in COVID-19. TCRdb's copy holds only in-frame clones and misses some; the assay was immunoSEQ multiplex PCR. The sample includes roughly 200,000 clones, 75% to 90% of them seen just once. Sequenced sample: peripheral blood. The receptors were sampled from a man aged 40-50 years with acute or convalescent COVID-19.

This clone was seen just once. This rearrangement joins TRBV5-1 to TRBJ1-2; possibly TRBD1 for D (6 bases). V shed 4 bases and J shed 8 bases, with 24 bases lying between them. The CDR3 extends over 16 amino acids. Per the germline V gene, CDR1 is SGHRS and CDR2 is YFSETQ. The CDR3 is CASSPSGGGGPGGYTF. The CDR3 coding sequence is TGCGCCAGCAGCCCCTCTGGAGGGGGAGGGCCAGGGGGCTACACCTTC.

This chain joins TRBV21-1 and TRBJ2-5; TRBD2, the table's D call, was not compared with the DNA. TRBV21-1 is classified as a pseudogene. This CDR3 comprises 14 residues. The DNA for the CDR3 is TGTGCCGCGAAACGGGGGGTACCTTCAGAGACCCAGTACTTC. It specifies CAAKRGVPSETQYF.

DNA of the CDR3: TGTGCCACCGGGGGACAGGGCACAGATACGCAGTATTTT. Amino acid sequence: CATGGQGTDTQYF. The V call is TRBV24-1, the J call TRBJ2-3; TRBD1 matches at 8 bases. With V trimmed by 9 bases and J by 1 base, 2 bases remained unmatched. From germline, CDR1 is KGHDR and CDR2 SFDVKD. The CDR3 runs 13 residues.

This chain uses TRBV7-6 with TRBJ2-2; 14 nucleotides match TRBD2. There are 18 residues in the CDR3. CDR1 and CDR2 (germline): SGHVS, FNYEAQ. J lost 4 bases, V lost 3 bases, and 7 bases had no gene match. CDR3: CASSFGLAGGGGTGELFF. The DNA of the CDR3 is TGTGCCAGCAGCTTTGGACTAGCGGGAGGAGGGGGCACCGGGGAGCTGTTTTTT.

V gene TRBV19 combines with J gene TRBJ2-1; D might be TRBD1 (9 bases). The V and J ends lost 4 bases and 2 bases respectively, with 27 bases between them. The CDR3 runs 20 residues. Per the germline V gene, CDR1 is LNHDA and CDR2 is SQIVND (reference sequence). The chain's CDR3 is CASSNRGRFSSGSTYNEQFF. The CDR3 coding sequence is TGTGCCAGTAGTAACAGGGGGCGATTCTCTAGCGGGTCAACCTACAATGAGCAGTTCTTC.

This rearrangement joins TRBV27 to TRBJ1-2; possibly TRBD1 for D (5 bases). This CDR3 comprises 13 residues. From germline, CDR1 is MNHEY and CDR2 SMNVEV (reference sequence). The ends were cut back, 6 bases at V and 2 bases at J, with 10 bases in the middle. This CDR3 reads CASRGVGNYGYTF. CDR3 in DNA: TGTGCCAGCAGAGGGGTAGGCAACTATGGCTACACCTTC.

V is TRBV23-1 and J is TRBJ1-1, with TRBD1 identical over 8 bases. TRBV23-1 is designated an ORF whose function remains uncertain. Trimming removed 3 bases from V and 0 bases from J; junction bases left unmatched: 12. The CDR3 has 18 residues. CDR3 sequence: CASSHLGTGGLMNTEAFF. The DNA for the CDR3 is TGCGCCAGCAGTCACCTTGGGACAGGAGGACTCATGAACACTGAAGCTTTCTTT.

This clone has a single count. The chain is built from TRBV19 and TRBJ1-1; D ambiguous. The ends were cut back, 5 bases at V and 1 base at J, with 8 bases in the middle. This CDR3 region has 13 residues. Germline CDR1 LNHDA, CDR2 SQIVND (reference sequence). CDR3 sequence reads: CASSGRRNTEAFF. CDR3 nucleotides: TGTGCCAGTAGTGGGCGAAGGAACACTGAAGCTTTCTTT.

This chain connects TRBV27 to TRBJ1-2, with D possibly TRBD1 on 6 matching bases. The V gene's germline CDR1 is MNHEY and CDR2 SMNVEV (reference sequence). This CDR3 comprises 13 residues. V dropped 3 bases and J dropped 2 bases, with 7 bases sitting between them. The CDR3 DNA follows: TGTGCCAGCAGTTTCAGGGGAAACTATGGCTACACCTTC. Translation: CASSFRGNYGYTF.

The gene calls are TRBV5-1 and TRBJ2-2; 7 bases match TRBD2. Per germline, CDR1 SGHRS and CDR2 YFSETQ. The CDR3 runs to 16 residues. Unmatched junction bases numbered 7, after V lost 5 bases and J lost 0 bases. This CDR3 reads CASRSGRESNTGELFF. The CDR3 region has the DNA TGCGCCAGCAGATCCGGGCGGGAGTCGAACACCGGGGAGCTGTTTTTT.

The CDR3 protein is CASGDTYGYTF. The CDR3 DNA follows: TGTGCCAGCGGGGACACCTATGGCTACACCTTC. The V call is TRBV28, the J call TRBJ1-2; tentatively, D is TRBD1 (6 bases). Trimming shortened V by 8 bases and J by 4 bases, and 8 bases separated the two germline ends. This CDR3 comprises 11 residues. In germline, CDR1 is MDHEN, CDR2 SYDVKM.

The J gene is TRBJ1-6, the V gene TRBV5-1; a possible D gene is TRBD1 (6 bases). This CDR3 comprises 17 residues. Germline values: CDR1 SGHRS, CDR2 YFSETQ. Trimming took off 4 bases at V and 8 bases at J, with 22 bases between the two ends. This CDR3 reads CASSLSGNRVIHSPLHF. The DNA for the CDR3 is TGCGCCAGCAGCCTCTCGGGAAACAGGGTGATTCATTCACCCCTCCACTTT.

This chain links TRBV19 with TRBJ2-1; 10 bases are a match to TRBD2. Germline lookup yields CDR1 LNHDA and CDR2 SQIVND (reference sequence). The trim removed 7 bases at V and 7 bases at J, leaving 7 bases unmatched. The CDR3 has 14 amino acids. The CDR3 DNA is TGTGCCAGTACCACGGGACTAGCGCGGAATGAGCAGTTCTTC. Translated, it gives CASTTGLARNEQFF.

With respect to this clone: The same CDR3 arises from other DNA sequences in this sample as well. The gene calls are TRBV7-8 and TRBJ1-5; D is uncertain. Trimming took off 1 base at V and 0 bases at J, with 7 bases between the two ends. Per germline, CDR1 SGHVS and CDR2 FQNEAQ. This CDR3 region has 15 residues. CDR3 sequence: CASSLVESSNQPQHF. CDR3 coding DNA: TGTGCCAGCAGCTTAGTGGAGAGTAGCAATCAGCCCCAGCATTTT.

The J gene is TRBJ2-5, the V gene TRBV30; 8 bases align to TRBD2. The CDR3 covers 13 residues. After removal of 2 bases from V and 5 bases from J, the junction contained 4 bases not matched to a gene. CDR1 and CDR2 (germline): GTSNPN, SVGIG (reference sequence). CDR3 protein: CAWSWSGSETQYF. CDR3 in DNA: TGTGCCTGGAGTTGGAGCGGGAGTGAGACCCAGTACTTC.

CDR3 residues: CASSVGAAYEQYF. The CDR3 nucleotides read TGTGCCAGCAGCGTAGGGGCTGCCTACGAGCAGTACTTC. This rearrangement joins TRBV9 to TRBJ2-7; unclear D gene. Germline values: CDR1 SGDLS, CDR2 YYNGEE. The CDR3 runs to 13 residues. The V and J ends lost 0 bases and 2 bases respectively, with 6 bases between them. The full variable domain, its missing parts supplied by reference TRBV9 and TRBJ2-7, is DSGVTQTPKHLITATGQRVTLRCSPRSGDLSVYWYQQSLDQGLQFLIQYYNGEERAKGNILERFSAQQFPDLHSELNLSSLELGDSALYFCASSVGAAYEQYFGPGTRLTVT.

This chain connects TRBV10-1 to TRBJ1-2; 7 bases line up with TRBD1. With V trimmed by 2 bases and J by 2 bases, 2 bases remained unmatched. CDR3 size: 14 residues. Per germline, CDR1 WNHNN and CDR2 SYGVQD (reference sequence). The CDR3 reads CASSETGVNYGYTF. Here the CDR3 DNA reads TGCGCCAGCAGTGAGACAGGGGTGAACTATGGCTACACCTTC.

Details on this clone: This sample includes further DNA sequences coding for the same CDR3. The J gene is TRBJ1-5, the V gene TRBV12-3 or TRBV12-4, with D tentatively TRBD1 (6 bases). V was pared by 6 bases and J by 0 bases, with 6 bases between. The CDR3 spans 13 residues. The CDR3 DNA follows: TGTGCCAGCAGACAGGGTAGCAATCAGCCCCAGCATTTT. Residues: CASRQGSNQPQHF.

The chain has TRBV5-1 and TRBJ2-3; the D is unclear. Trimming took off 1 base at V and 0 bases at J, with 6 bases between the two ends. Per germline, CDR1 SGHRS and CDR2 YFSETQ. The CDR3 spans 14 residues. The DNA for the CDR3 is TGCGCCAGCAGCTTGTTACAGAGCACAGATACGCAGTATTTT. This sequence encodes CASSLLQSTDTQYF.

The chain recombines TRBV19 with TRBJ2-1; D remains ambiguous. The CDR3 runs 12 residues. V was trimmed by 5 bases and J by 7 bases, leaving 9 bases between them. Germline V gives CDR1 LNHDA, CDR2 SQIVND (reference sequence). The CDR3, as DNA: TGTGCCAGTAGTGCCGTTAGAAATGAGCAGTTCTTC. As protein: CASSAVRNEQFF.

The rearrangement uses TRBV6-1 and TRBJ2-7; D is possibly TRBD1 (6 bases). There are 14 residues in the CDR3. Trimming pared 5 bases from V and 4 bases from J, leaving 15 bases between. Germline-derived CDR1 and CDR2 are MNHNS and SASEGT. The CDR3 loop is CASSPSFGTYEQYF. The CDR3 bases are TGTGCCAGCAGTCCGAGTTTTGGGACATACGAGCAGTACTTC.

This clone appeared once. The genes are TRBV7-2 and TRBJ1-1; possibly TRBD1 for D (6 bases). Germline CDR1 is SGHTA and CDR2 is FQGNSA. Deletions cut 3 bases from V and 5 bases from J, with 16 bases between. The CDR3 length is 15 residues. The CDR3 DNA reads as TGTGCCAGCAGCTTGGACAGACGGCTGGATACTGAAGCTTTCTTT. The encoded protein is CASSLDRRLDTEAFF.

The chain joins TRBV13 to TRBJ2-3; D may be TRBD2 (6 bases). CDR1 is PRHDT and CDR2 is FYEKMQ in the germline V gene (reference sequence). CDR3 length equals 14 residues. Trimming took 3 bases from V and 4 from J, leaving 11 bases between them. In DNA form, the CDR3 reads TGTGCCAGCAGCTTCTCGACTAGTTCAGATACGCAGTATTTT. It yields the protein CASSFSTSSDTQYF.

This chain uses TRBV3-1 (or the pseudogene TRBV3-2) with TRBJ1-5, with D unresolved. The CDR3 has 14 amino acids. Trimming stripped 1 base from V and 1 base from J, with 5 bases between. Germline CDR1 LGHDT, CDR2 YNNKEL (reference sequence). The CDR3 region has the DNA TGTGCCAGCAGCCAAGCGGAGAGCAATCAGCCCCAGCATTTT. Encoded protein: CASSQAESNQPQHF.

V usage is TRBV14 and J usage is TRBJ2-7; 10 bases fit TRBD2. The junction had 8 bases not matched to a gene; V was cut back by 3 bases and J by 3 bases. Germline CDR1 is SGHDN and CDR2 is FVKESK. The CDR3 spans 16 residues. The CDR3: CASSHPPSGRSYEQYF. DNA for the CDR3: TGTGCCAGCAGCCACCCCCCTAGCGGGAGAAGCTACGAGCAGTACTTC.

The chain is built from TRBV29-1 and TRBJ1-2; 8 nucleotides align to TRBD1. The trim removed 6 bases at V and 8 bases at J, leaving 8 bases unmatched. CDR1 SQVTM and CDR2 ANQGSEA come from the germline V gene. The CDR3 has 12 residues. The CDR3 DNA follows: TGCAGCGTCGTACAGGGGGAGAGCGGCTACACCTTC. It is translated as CSVVQGESGYTF.

This clone was detected only once. The rearrangement links TRBV7-2 to TRBJ2-1; 10 positions match TRBD2. Germline loops: CDR1 SGHTA, CDR2 FQGNSA. There are 22 residues in the CDR3. With 0 bases clipped from V and 3 bases from J, the junction kept 20 bases outside the gene matches. CDR3: CASSLALFRAGGPEVFYNEQFF. In nucleotides, the CDR3 is TGTGCCAGCAGCTTAGCATTGTTTCGAGCGGGAGGGCCCGAAGTGTTCTACAATGAGCAGTTCTTC.

This clone was counted many times. The genes are TRBV11-2 and TRBJ2-4; D might be TRBD1 (5 bases). The CDR3 runs 17 residues. V dropped 1 base and J dropped 2 bases, with 15 bases sitting between them. Germline-derived CDR1 and CDR2 are SGHAT and FQNNGV. For the CDR3, the DNA is TGTGCCAGCAGCTTAGTGGGGCAAGGTGGATCCAAAAACATTCAGTACTTC. Residues: CASSLVGQGGSKNIQYF.

V and J are TRBV5-8 and TRBJ1-2; 7 bases map to TRBD1. The CDR3 covers 15 residues. The germline V gene encodes CDR1 SGHTS and CDR2 YDEGEE. V lost 6 bases and J lost 4; bases outside the gene matches: 12. The chain's CDR3 is CASTPPQGGGYGYTF. The CDR3 nucleotides read TGTGCCAGCACCCCACCGCAGGGGGGCGGCTATGGCTACACCTTC.

In DNA, the CDR3 is TGTGCCAGCAGCCCATCAAACGGACTAGCGGGATCCCATGAGCAGTTCTTC. It codes for CASSPSNGLAGSHEQFF. This chain connects TRBV4-2 to TRBJ2-1; 12 bases match TRBD2. Germline V CDR1 and CDR2: LGHNA, YNFKEQ. This CDR3 region has 17 residues. The V and J ends lost 4 bases and 8 bases, in that order; junction bases with no gene match: 12.